These T cell receptor beta chains were read from a single sample in a study of blood T cells in healthy people across ages. TCRdb itself ran the 5' RACE reads through MiXCR, one entry per CDR3 protein. The profile shows about 560,000 distinct CDR3 sequences, around 27% of them singletons. These same records also appear under a second study, on T cells of mothers and their children.

The source material was blood. These receptors were obtained from a boy aged 2 to 9 in good health. The CDR3 runs from the conserved cysteine through the conserved F or W. The order of the fields is J gene, clone size, D gene, V gene, CDR3 DNA, CDR3 protein. D genes are given only for firm matches. Clone size is shown for a subset of rows, as once, few, many or a class of expanded clone.

TRBJ2-5	NA	NA	TRBV6-5	TGTGCCAGCAGTTACTCAGGGGTAGACTCGCAAGAGACCCAGTACTTC	CASSYSGVDSQETQYF
TRBJ2-3	NA	NA	TRBV20-1	TGCAGTGCTAGCAGGTGGGATGAGGGCACAGATACGCAGTATTTT	CSASRWDEGTDTQYF
TRBJ1-1	NA	TRBD1	TRBV25-1	TGTGCCAGCAGTGTACAGGGGGCGGGTACTGAAGCTTTCTTT	CASSVQGAGTEAFF
TRBJ2-3	NA	TRBD2	TRBV5-1	TGCGCCAGCAGCTTTTCCCCGGCGGGGGGGCCGATTACTAGCACAGATACGCAGTATTTT	CASSFSPAGGPITSTDTQYF
TRBJ1-2	NA	NA	TRBV30	TGTGCCTGGACCGTACGTCAGAATCTCTACACCTTC	CAWTVRQNLYTF
TRBJ2-7	NA	NA	TRBV28	TGTGCCAGCAGTTTTCGGGTCCGAGTGTACGAGCAGTACTTC	CASSFRVRVYEQYF
TRBJ1-2	few	TRBD1	TRBV20-1	TGCAGTGCTAGAGAAGGGTCCAGGGGGTTCGATGGCTACACCTTC	CSAREGSRGFDGYTF
TRBJ2-5	NA	NA	TRBV9	TGTGCCAGCAGCGTATGGAGCGGCCAAGAGACCCAGTACTTC	CASSVWSGQETQYF
TRBJ1-5	NA	NA	TRBV30	TGTGCCTGGAGTAATCAAACCATCATGCCCCAGCATTTT	CAWSNQTIMPQHF
TRBJ2-1	NA	TRBD2	TRBV2	TGTGCCAGCAGTGAGGGGGCTAGCGGGGGGGCCGGTGAGCAGTTCTTC	CASSEGASGGAGEQFF
TRBJ2-7	few	NA	TRBV12-5	TGTGCTAGTGGTGGACAAGTAGCCGAGCAGTACTTC	CASGGQVAEQYF
TRBJ1-1	few	NA	TRBV6-5	TGTGCCAGCAGTTACTCTGGTTCAGACACTGAAGCTTTCTTT	CASSYSGSDTEAFF
TRBJ1-6	NA	NA	TRBV9	TGTGCCAGCAGCGTAAAGGGCTCCTATAATTCACCCCTCCACTTT	CASSVKGSYNSPLHF
TRBJ2-7	NA	NA	TRBV20-1	TGCAGTGCTAGACTCGGCGGACAAAGCCACGAGCAGTACTTC	CSARLGGQSHEQYF
TRBJ2-5	few	NA	TRBV6-5	TGTGCCAGCAGTTACGGGACTCGGGGCGGGCAAGAGACCCAGTACTTC	CASSYGTRGGQETQYF
TRBJ2-1	few	TRBD2	TRBV12-3/TRBV12-4	TGTGCCAGCAGTCTAGCGGGAGGTCGCAATGAGCAGTTCTTC	CASSLAGGRNEQFF
TRBJ2-7	few	NA	TRBV7-6	TGTGCCAGCAGCTTAGCGTTGGGCTCCGAGCAGTACTTC	CASSLALGSEQYF
TRBJ2-1	NA	TRBD2	TRBV7-6	TGTGCCAGCAGCGCCACTAGCGGTCCGAGCTCCTACAATGAGCAGTTCTTC	CASSATSGPSSYNEQFF
TRBJ2-1	few	NA	TRBV5-5	TGTGCCAGCAGCTTTCCGGGCTACAATGAGCAGTTCTTC	CASSFPGYNEQFF
TRBJ2-1	NA	TRBD2	TRBV5-6	TGTGCCAGCAGCTTGTTCACTAGCGGGGGAAATGAGCAGTTCTTC	CASSLFTSGGNEQFF
TRBJ2-7	NA	TRBD1	TRBV2	TGTGCCAGCAACCGGGACAGCTACGAGCAGTACTTC	CASNRDSYEQYF
TRBJ2-5	few	NA	TRBV7-9	TGTGCCAGCAGCTTAGTAGTAGCCTTCCAAGAGACCCAGTACTTC	CASSLVVAFQETQYF
TRBJ2-7	few	TRBD1	TRBV6-2/TRBV6-3	TGTGCCAGCAGTCGCCGTGACTGGACAGGGCCCTACGAGCAGTACTTC	CASSRRDWTGPYEQYF
TRBJ1-2	few	NA	TRBV6-5	TGTGCCAGCAGTCCTCTAGGGGACTATGGCTACACCTTC	CASSPLGDYGYTF
TRBJ1-1	NA	NA	TRBV5-5	TGTGCCAGCAGCCCGAGTTGGGGTTTCCGGAGAGCTTTCTTT	CASSPSWGFRRAFF
TRBJ2-3	NA	NA	TRBV20-1	TGCAGTGCTAGAGGCAGGGTAGCGCTGAGCACAGATACGCAGTATTTT	CSARGRVALSTDTQYF
TRBJ2-5	few	NA	TRBV4-2	TGTGCCAGCAGCCAAGCCAACAGGCTGCAAGGAGAGACCCAGTACTTC	CASSQANRLQGETQYF
TRBJ2-7	NA	TRBD1	TRBV2	TGTGCCAGCAGTGAAGGACAGGGGACTCTCGAGCAGTACTTC	CASSEGQGTLEQYF
TRBJ1-1	NA	NA	TRBV20-1	TGCAGTGCAACTCAGGGCGGCGGGAACACTGAAGCTTTCTTT	CSATQGGGNTEAFF
TRBJ1-4	NA	NA	TRBV12-5	TGTGCTAGTGGTTTGGTATATGAAAAACTGTTTTTT	CASGLVYEKLFF
TRBJ2-5	many	NA	TRBV2	TGTGCCAGCAGTGAGGCGGCAGGGACCTCGTGGACCCAGTACTTC	CASSEAAGTSWTQYF